The present T cell receptor (beta chain) was sequenced within a study of blood T cells in healthy people across ages. In regard to this clonotype: Its antigen is not known.

PCR was performed a second time for about 7 to 11 cycles using a sample-barcoded 5' primer and a J-beta primer mix. Tagging of each cDNA molecule was performed by a template-switch adaptor with 12 random nucleotides. TCRdb re-analysed the 5' RACE reads in MiXCR, keeping a single row per CDR3 protein. The data show 380,000 or so distinct CDR3 sequences, over 45% seen once. Study results and limitations: Higher naive T cell percentage went strongly together with higher TCR beta diversity. Diversity was higher, and naive CD4+ cells more numerous, in long-lived donors than in aged donors. TCR beta diversity, measured per million T cells, fell in a roughly linear way with age.

The germline V gene has CDR1 MNHEY and CDR2 SVGAGI. The CDR3 has 15 residues. Deletions cut 6 bases from V and 4 bases from J, with 18 bases between. Specimen: blood. This receptor was identified in a man aged 60 to 69 in good health. This chain links TRBV6-5 with TRBJ1-2, with a possible D match to TRBD1 (6 bases). CDR3 sequence reads: CASRQGSQGSYGYTF. The CDR3 DNA follows: TGTGCCAGCAGACAGGGCTCCCAAGGCAGCTATGGCTACACCTTC.